A selection of T cell receptor beta chains follows, all from one sample in a study of T cells of healthy individuals. MiXCR was run by TCRdb on the 5' RACE reads, yielding one entry per CDR3 protein. This table holds tens of thousands of distinct CDR3 sequences, roughly 15% found once. Receptors were obtained from a human donor in good health. Each CDR3 is given with its conserved first and last residue.

V gene	J gene	CDR3 protein
TRBV11-2	TRBJ1-2	CASSLEGGVYRYTF
TRBV6-6	TRBJ2-2	CASSRSSGELFF
TRBV20-1	TRBJ2-1	CSVNWGLVISNEQFF
TRBV7-2	TRBJ2-7	CASGGARAYEQYF
TRBV7-9	TRBJ2-3	CASSLALAADTQYF
TRBV20-1	TRBJ2-7	CSARGGLAYEQYF
TRBV4-3	TRBJ2-7	CASSQDRGPYEQYF
TRBV7-9	TRBJ1-2	CASSLAEGADGYTF
TRBV20-1	TRBJ1-4	CSARERQVVEKLFF
TRBV19	TRBJ2-1	CASMAGLYNEQFF
TRBV25-1	TRBJ1-5	CASSEAGSGQPQHF
TRBV7-2	TRBJ2-2	CASSLADGTGYTGELFF
TRBV5-6	TRBJ2-2	CASSLGQPGELFF
TRBV4-3	TRBJ2-7	CASSQEGSYEQYF
TRBV7-7	TRBJ2-5	CASSPGTGQETQYF
TRBV6-1	TRBJ1-2	CASSEDWLQSTF
TRBV7-2	TRBJ2-3	CASSLDGSTDTQYF
TRBV6-2/TRBV6-3	TRBJ1-2	CASLPDRDSPPGYTF
TRBV10-3	TRBJ2-2	CAISAGAPTGELFF
TRBV6-5	TRBJ2-5	CASSLGLAGGVGETQYF
TRBV11-2	TRBJ2-7	CASSLATGAEQYF
TRBV7-2	TRBJ1-4	CASSYPTGKDEKLFF
TRBV25-1	TRBJ1-1	CASKERTNTEAFF
TRBV6-1	TRBJ2-4	CASSESAGGTKNIQYF
TRBV7-9	TRBJ2-1	CASSSGTSGGAYNEQFF
TRBV19	TRBJ2-1	CASSRLAGGSPNEQFF
TRBV24-1	TRBJ2-7	CATSTSPTYEQYF
TRBV12-3/TRBV12-4	TRBJ1-3	CASKPGGNTIYF
TRBV12-3/TRBV12-4	TRBJ1-4	CASSPAGVEEKLFF
TRBV11-2	TRBJ2-2	CASSTGNANTGELFF
TRBV4-2	TRBJ1-5	CASSQDEGRIDQPQHF
TRBV6-2/TRBV6-3	TRBJ2-3	CASSYSRRSGAEADTQYF
TRBV5-1	TRBJ1-1	CASSLVMGSSSNTEAFF
TRBV5-1	TRBJ1-1	CASTPSGQYREAFF
TRBV30	TRBJ1-1	CADKGWTGGTEAFF
TRBV20-1	TRBJ1-6	CSARGAALLYNSPLHF
TRBV1	TRBJ1-1	CTSSQVRRERAFF
TRBV20-1	TRBJ1-2	CSAATGTAYGYNF
TRBV15	TRBJ2-5	CATSRAGTQYF
TRBV3-2	TRBJ2-7	CASSQGGFYIAGDYYEQYF
TRBV18	TRBJ1-2	CASSPNRGDYGYTF
TRBV29-1	TRBJ1-1	CSATTGLGTEAFF
TRBV5-1	TRBJ2-7	CASSSQGSSYEQYF
TRBV20-1	TRBJ2-4	CSAPTQGSEFQYF
TRBV28	TRBJ2-7	CASSYEQGPYEQYF
TRBV20-1	TRBJ2-1	CSASLRSRGLNEQFF
TRBV5-1	TRBJ2-4	CASSLETSGSHIQYF